One and the same sample provided the 7 T cell receptor beta chains below, sequenced in a study of Graves' ophthalmopathy and Graves' hyperthyroidism. The authors amplified TCR beta CDR3 regions from RNA transcripts. In the first round, RT-PCR was carried out with HTBI primers, and a multiplex PCR formed the second round. TCRdb reprocessed the multiplex PCR reads with MiXCR, giving one entry per CDR3 protein. The sample carries under 800,000 distinct CDR3 sequences, about a fifth recorded once. Sequencing input: peripheral blood. The origin of the receptors is a woman aged 18 to 35 with stable Graves' hyperthyroidism. Some clones in this sample may be carry-over from other donors' samples.

V gene TRBV20-1 combines with J gene TRBJ2-7; the D is unclear. CDR3 length: 14 amino acids. Trimming cost V 0 bases and J 7 bases, with 16 bases left between them. Germline V lookup: CDR1 DFQATT, CDR2 SNEGSKA (reference sequence). The chain's CDR3 is CSARDLGMYGEQYF. CDR3 DNA sequence: TGCAGTGCTAGAGATCTCGGCATGTATGGAGAGCAGTACTTC.

This chain connects TRBV6-2 or TRBV6-3 to TRBJ2-7, with D hard to call. Germline-derived CDR1 and CDR2 are MNHEY and SVGEGT. V was shortened by 0 bases and J by 7 bases, with 7 bases between the two germline ends. The CDR3 runs to 12 residues. CDR3 nucleotide sequence: TGTGCCAGCAGTTACTCGCCGTGGGAGCAGTACTTC. This translates into CASSYSPWEQYF.

In this sample, this clonotype turned up many times. The J gene is TRBJ2-7, the V gene TRBV27; 10 positions match TRBD2. The CDR3 has 14 residues. Germline CDR1 reads MNHEY; CDR2 reads SMNVEV (reference sequence). The V gene end was trimmed by 6 bases and the J gene end by 5 bases; junction bases not matched to a gene: 7. For the CDR3, the DNA is TGTGCCAGCAGGCCGGGACTAGCGCTAAACGAGCAGTACTTC. This gives the protein CASRPGLALNEQYF.

The chain uses TRBV20-1 and TRBJ2-5; 7 bases are shared with TRBD2. With V trimmed by 4 bases and J by 7 bases, 18 bases remained unmatched. There are 16 residues in the CDR3. CDR1 is DFQATT and CDR2 is SNEGSKA in the germline V gene (reference sequence). The CDR3 DNA sequence: TGCAGTGCTAAGGTCCGAGGGGACTATAGGGCAGGGACCCAGTACTTC. Encoded protein: CSAKVRGDYRAGTQYF.

In its sample, this clonotype was seen many times. The chain is built from TRBV29-1 and TRBJ2-7, with D perhaps matching TRBD2 (6 bases). Germline V gene data show CDR1 as SQVTM and CDR2 as ANQGSEA. With 4 bases removed from V and 2 bases from J, the gap between germline ends came to 12 bases. The CDR3 extends over 13 amino acids. CDR3 protein: CSVGGGATYEQYF. The CDR3 coding sequence is TGCAGCGTTGGCGGCGGGGCTACCTACGAGCAGTACTTC.

This clonotype was counted a few times. The chain joins TRBV6-1 to TRBJ1-1; D is ambiguous. The germline V gene has CDR1 MNHNS and CDR2 SASEGT. With 2 bases removed from V and 4 bases from J, the gap between germline ends came to 8 bases. This CDR3 has 13 amino acids. The CDR3 spells CASSEKRSTEAFF. The CDR3 nucleotides are TGTGCCAGCAGTGAAAAGAGGAGCACTGAAGCTTTCTTT.

This clonotype has a count of ten or more. The chain employs TRBV5-1 and TRBJ1-6; D may be TRBD1 (5 bases). V was pared by 1 base and J by 14 bases, with 13 bases between. The CDR3 contains 13 residues. Germline loops: CDR1 SGHRS, CDR2 YFSETQ. Here the CDR3 DNA reads TGCGCCAGCAGCTTGAACCCTCAGGGCTCCCTCCACTTT. Its translation: CASSLNPQGSLHF.